The entry below gives a single T cell receptor (beta chain) sequence along with its context. Its target is unknown. CD45RO/CCR7/CD25/CD127/CD95/CD27 staining was used to isolate CD4+ naive, central memory, regulatory and stem cell-like memory cells by sorting. The sequenced template was cDNA made from the entire isolated RNA. Assay: immunoSEQ multiplex PCR; the TCRdb copy retains only in-frame clones and omits some. The sample records approximately 100,000 clones, under 30% being singletons. Germline V gene sequence: CDR1 LNHDA, CDR2 SQIVND (reference sequence). This CDR3 has 15 amino acids. With 3 bases clipped from V and 6 bases from J, the junction kept 7 bases outside the gene matches. The data stem from a study of beta chain features in type 1 diabetes. Turning to the study itself: No age, gender or cell yield differences were seen between patients and healthy donors. Sorted cell examination encompassed roughly 110,000,000 cells across all samples.

Overall study results and limits: People with Type 1 diabetes carried modestly yet significantly shorter TCRB CDR3s in all four CD4+ subsets. Diminished insertions and augmented deletions at VDJ junctions characterized type 1 diabetes patients.

The chain joins TRBV19 to TRBJ2-1; 8 bases line up with TRBD2. This clonotype was sampled from a woman between 18 and 30 years old with type 1 diabetes. The source material was central memory CD4+ T cells from blood. This chain's CDR3 is CASSIGGEGRNEQFF. CDR3 bases: TGTGCCAGTAGTATCGGGGGGGAGGGCCGCAATGAGCAGTTCTTC.